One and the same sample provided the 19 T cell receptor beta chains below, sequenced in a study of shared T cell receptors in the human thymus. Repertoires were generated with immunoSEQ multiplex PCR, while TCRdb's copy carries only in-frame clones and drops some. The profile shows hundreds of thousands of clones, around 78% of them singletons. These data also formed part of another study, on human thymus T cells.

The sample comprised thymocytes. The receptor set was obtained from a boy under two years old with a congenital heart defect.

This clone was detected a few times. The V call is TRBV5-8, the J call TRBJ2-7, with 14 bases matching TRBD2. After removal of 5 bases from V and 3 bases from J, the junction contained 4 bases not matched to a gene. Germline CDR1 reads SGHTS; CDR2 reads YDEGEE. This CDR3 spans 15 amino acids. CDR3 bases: TGTGCCAGCAGGGGGACTAGCGGGGGATTCTACGAGCAGTACTTC. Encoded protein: CASRGTSGGFYEQYF.

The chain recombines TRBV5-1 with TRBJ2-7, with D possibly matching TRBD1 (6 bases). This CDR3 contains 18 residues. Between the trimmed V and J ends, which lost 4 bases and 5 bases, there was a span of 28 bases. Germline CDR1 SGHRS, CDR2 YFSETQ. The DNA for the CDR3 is TGCGCCAGCAGCCCAGGGGTCAGGTCCACCAACCCTGGAAACGAGCAGTACTTC. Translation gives CASSPGVRSTNPGNEQYF.

CDR3 nucleotide sequence: TGTGCCAGCCAGACAGGCACCCGGGGAGAGACCCAGTACTTC. Residues: CASQTGTRGETQYF. The rearrangement joins TRBV6-1 to TRBJ2-5; possible D gene TRBD1, 6 bases. The V end was cut by 8 bases, the J end by 4 bases, with 17 bases between. Germline CDR1 reads MNHNS; CDR2 reads SASEGT. The CDR3 runs to 14 residues.

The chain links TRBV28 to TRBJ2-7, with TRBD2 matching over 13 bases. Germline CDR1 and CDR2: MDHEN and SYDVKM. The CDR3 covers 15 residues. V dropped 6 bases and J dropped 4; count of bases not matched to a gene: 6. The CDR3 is CASSPGLAGVYEQYF. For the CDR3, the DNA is TGTGCCAGCAGCCCAGGACTAGCGGGAGTGTACGAGCAGTACTTC.

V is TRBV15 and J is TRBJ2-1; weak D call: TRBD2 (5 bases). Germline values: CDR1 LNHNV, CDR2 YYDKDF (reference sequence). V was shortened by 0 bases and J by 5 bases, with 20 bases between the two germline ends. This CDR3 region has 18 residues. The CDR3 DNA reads TGTGCCACCAGCAGAGATGAGCACCTAGCAGGAAAGAACAATGAGCAGTTCTTC. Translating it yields CATSRDEHLAGKNNEQFF. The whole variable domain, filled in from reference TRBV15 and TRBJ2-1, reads DAMVIQNPRYQVTQFGKPVTLSCSQTLNHNVMYWYQQKSSQAPKLLFHYYDKDFNNEADTPDNFQSRRPNTSFCFLDIRSPGLGDTAMYLCATSRDEHLAGKNNEQFFGPGTRLTVL.

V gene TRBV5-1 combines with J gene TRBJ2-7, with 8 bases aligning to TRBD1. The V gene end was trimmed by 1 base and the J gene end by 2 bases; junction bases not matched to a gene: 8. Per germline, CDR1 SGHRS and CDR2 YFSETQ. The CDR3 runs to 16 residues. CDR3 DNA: TGCGCCAGCAGCTTGACAGCCCAGGGGGCCACCTACGAGCAGTACTTC. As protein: CASSLTAQGATYEQYF.

CDR3 protein: CASSGGTGETQYF. CDR3 bases: TGTGCCAGCAGCGGGGGGACGGGGGAGACCCAGTACTTC. The V and J genes are TRBV7-2 and TRBJ2-5; TRBD2 might be the D (6 bases). Trimming removed 5 bases from V and 5 bases from J, with 12 bases in between. CDR1 SGHTA and CDR2 FQGNSA come from the germline V gene. This CDR3 is built from 13 residues. Full variable domain (missing parts from reference TRBV7-2 and TRBJ2-5): GAGVSQSPSNKVTEKGKDVELRCDPISGHTALYWYRQSLGQGLEFLIYFQGNSAPDKSGLPSDRFSAERTGGSVSTLTIQRTQQEDSAVYLCASSGGTGETQYFGPGTRLLVL.

The CDR3 spells CASSVEGAPSTDTQYF. CDR3 bases: TGTGCCAGCAGCGTAGAGGGAGCGCCTAGCACAGATACGCAGTATTTT. This chain joins TRBV9 and TRBJ2-3; maybe TRBD2 (5 bases). V gave up 0 bases and J gave up 0 bases, with 11 bases separating them. The CDR3 runs to 16 residues. CDR1 and CDR2 (germline): SGDLS, YYNGEE.

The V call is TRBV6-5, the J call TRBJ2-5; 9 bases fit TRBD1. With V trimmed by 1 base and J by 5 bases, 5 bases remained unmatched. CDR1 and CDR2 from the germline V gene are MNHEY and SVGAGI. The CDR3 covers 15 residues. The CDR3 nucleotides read TGTGCCAGCAGTTACTTCCGGGACAGGGATGAGACCCAGTACTTC. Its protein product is CASSYFRDRDETQYF.

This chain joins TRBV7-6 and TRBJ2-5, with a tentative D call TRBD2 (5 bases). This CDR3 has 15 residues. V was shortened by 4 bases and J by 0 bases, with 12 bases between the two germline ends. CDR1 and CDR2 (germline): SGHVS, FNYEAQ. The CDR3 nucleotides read TGTGCCAGCAGCTGCCGGGGTCCCAACCAAGAGACCCAGTACTTC. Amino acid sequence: CASSCRGPNQETQYF.

The CDR3 protein is CASSWEQGNYEQYF. In DNA form, the CDR3 reads TGTGCCAGCAGTTGGGAACAGGGCAACTACGAGCAGTACTTC. The gene calls are TRBV28 and TRBJ2-7, with a tentative D call TRBD1 (6 bases). The CDR3 consists of 14 residues. Germline values: CDR1 MDHEN, CDR2 SYDVKM. V lost 4 bases and J 3 bases, leaving 13 bases between the germline ends.

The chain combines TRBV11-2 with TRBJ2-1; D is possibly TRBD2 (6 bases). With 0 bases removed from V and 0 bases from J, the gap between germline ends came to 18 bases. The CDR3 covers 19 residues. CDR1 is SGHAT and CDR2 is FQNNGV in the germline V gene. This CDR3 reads CASSLDPFKRAYSYNEQFF. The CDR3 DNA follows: TGTGCCAGCAGCTTAGATCCTTTCAAGCGGGCTTACTCCTACAATGAGCAGTTCTTC.

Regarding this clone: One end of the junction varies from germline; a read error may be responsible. CDR3 nucleotide sequence: TGTGCCAGGAGCTTTGGGTTCAGCGGGAGGGCCCGGGGAGATACGCAGTATTTT. Its translation is CARSFGFSGRARGDTQYF. The rearrangement links TRBV5-6 to TRBJ2-3; 10 bases match TRBD2. Per germline, CDR1 SGHDT and CDR2 YYEEEE. This CDR3 region has 18 residues.

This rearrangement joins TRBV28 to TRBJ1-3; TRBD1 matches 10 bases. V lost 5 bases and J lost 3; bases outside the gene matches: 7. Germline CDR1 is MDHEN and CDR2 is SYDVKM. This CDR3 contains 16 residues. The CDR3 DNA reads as TGTGCCAGCAGTCCCCGGGACAGGGGTAATGGAAACACCATATATTTT. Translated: CASSPRDRGNGNTIYF.

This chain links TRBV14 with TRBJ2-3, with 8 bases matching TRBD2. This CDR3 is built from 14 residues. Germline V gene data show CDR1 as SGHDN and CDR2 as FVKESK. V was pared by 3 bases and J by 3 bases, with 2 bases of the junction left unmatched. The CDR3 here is CASSQTGGTDTQYF. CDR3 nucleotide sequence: TGTGCCAGCAGCCAGACGGGAGGGACAGATACGCAGTATTTT. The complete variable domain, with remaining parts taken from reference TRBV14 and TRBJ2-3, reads EAGVTQFPSHSVIEKGQTVTLRCDPISGHDNLYWYRRVMGKEIKFLLHFVKESKQDESGMPNNRFLAERTGGTYSTLKVQPAELEDSGVYFCASSQTGGTDTQYFGPGTRLTVL.

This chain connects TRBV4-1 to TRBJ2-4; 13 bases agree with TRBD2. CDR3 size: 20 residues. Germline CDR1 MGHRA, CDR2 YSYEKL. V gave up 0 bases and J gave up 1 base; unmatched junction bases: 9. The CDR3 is CASSQELRTSGRDAKNIQYF. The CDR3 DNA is TGCGCCAGCAGCCAAGAACTTCGGACTAGCGGGAGAGACGCCAAAAACATTCAGTACTTC.

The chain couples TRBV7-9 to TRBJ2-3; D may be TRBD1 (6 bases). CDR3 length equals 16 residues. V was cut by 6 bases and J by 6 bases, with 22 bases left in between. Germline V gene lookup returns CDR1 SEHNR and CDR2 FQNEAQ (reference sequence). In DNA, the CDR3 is TGTGCCAGCAGTCAAAAGGGGGTACGCTTAAGGGATACGCAGTATTTT. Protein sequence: CASSQKGVRLRDTQYF. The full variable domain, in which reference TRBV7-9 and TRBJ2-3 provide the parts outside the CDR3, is DTGVSQNPRHKITKRGQNVTFRCDPISEHNRLYWYRQTLGQGPEFLTYFQNEAQLEKSRLLSDRFSAERPKGSFSTLEIQRTEQGDSAMYLCASSQKGVRLRDTQYFGPGTRLTVL.

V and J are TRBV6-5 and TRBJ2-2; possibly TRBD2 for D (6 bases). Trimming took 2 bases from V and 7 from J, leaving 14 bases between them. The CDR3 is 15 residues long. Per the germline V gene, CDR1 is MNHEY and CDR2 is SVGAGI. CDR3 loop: CASSYRGLGGGELFF. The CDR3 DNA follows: TGTGCCAGCAGTTACAGGGGTTTGGGGGGCGGGGAGCTGTTTTTT.

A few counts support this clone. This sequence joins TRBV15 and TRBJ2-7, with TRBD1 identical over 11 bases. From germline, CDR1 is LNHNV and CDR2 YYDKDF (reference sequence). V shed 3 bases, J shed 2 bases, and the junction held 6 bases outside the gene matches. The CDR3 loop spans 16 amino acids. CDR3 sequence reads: CATSSWGQGVTYEQYF. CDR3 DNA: TGTGCCACCAGCAGCTGGGGACAGGGGGTGACCTACGAGCAGTACTTC.